This paragraph covers one T cell receptor (beta chain) sequence. Data came from immunoSEQ multiplex PCR; TCRdb stores just in-frame clones and leaves some out. The sample lists 200,000 to 300,000 clones, 70% to 85% occurring once. These data are taken from a study of blood T cell repertoires in COVID-19. Germline V gene data show CDR1 as SNHLY and CDR2 as FYNNEI. The CDR3 has 13 residues. The V end lost 11 bases, the J end lost 1 base, and 12 bases lay between the germline ends. The sequence came from a man aged 40-55 years who had recovered from COVID-19. The rearrangement joins TRBV2 to TRBJ1-5; D possibly corresponds to TRBD1 (5 bases). Sequencing input: peripheral blood. The CDR3 nucleotides are TGTGCCTCCAGGGTGGAAAGCAATCAGCCCCAGCATTTT. Its translation: CASRVESNQPQHF.